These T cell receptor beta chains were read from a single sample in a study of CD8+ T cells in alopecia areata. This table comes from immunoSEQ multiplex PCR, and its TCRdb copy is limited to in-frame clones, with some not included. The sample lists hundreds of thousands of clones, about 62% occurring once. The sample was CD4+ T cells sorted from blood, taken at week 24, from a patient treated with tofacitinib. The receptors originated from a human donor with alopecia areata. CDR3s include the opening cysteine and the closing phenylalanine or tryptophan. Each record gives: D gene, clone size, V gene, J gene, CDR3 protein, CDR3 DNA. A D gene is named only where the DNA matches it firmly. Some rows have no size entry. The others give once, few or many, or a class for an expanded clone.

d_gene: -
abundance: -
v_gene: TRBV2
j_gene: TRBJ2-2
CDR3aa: CASSDSGNTGELFF
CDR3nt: TGTGCCAGCAGTGACTCAGGGAACACCGGGGAGCTGTTTTTT

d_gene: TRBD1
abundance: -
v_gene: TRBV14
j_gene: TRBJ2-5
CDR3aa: CASSTGAETQYF
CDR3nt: TGTGCCAGCTCCACAGGGGCCGAGACCCAGTACTTC

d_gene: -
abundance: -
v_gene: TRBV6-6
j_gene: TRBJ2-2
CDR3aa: CATTGFNTGELFF
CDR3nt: TGTGCCACCACAGGGTTTAACACCGGGGAGCTGTTTTTT

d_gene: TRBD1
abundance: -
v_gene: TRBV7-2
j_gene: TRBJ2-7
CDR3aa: CASSLASGRDRDGEQYF
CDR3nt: TGTGCCAGCAGCTTAGCTTCTGGTAGGGACAGGGACGGCGAGCAGTACTTC

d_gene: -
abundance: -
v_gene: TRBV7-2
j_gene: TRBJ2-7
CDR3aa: CASSLFAETEQYF
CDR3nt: TGTGCCAGCAGCTTATTCGCAGAAACGGAGCAGTACTTC

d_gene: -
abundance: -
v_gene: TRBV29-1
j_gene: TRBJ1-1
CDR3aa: CSVLLSTSEAFF
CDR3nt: TGCAGCGTCCTTCTCTCAACTTCGGAAGCTTTCTTT

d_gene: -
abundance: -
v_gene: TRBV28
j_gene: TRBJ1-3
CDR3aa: CASRPEGHGNTIYF
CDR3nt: TGTGCCAGCAGACCGGAGGGTCATGGAAACACCATATATTTT

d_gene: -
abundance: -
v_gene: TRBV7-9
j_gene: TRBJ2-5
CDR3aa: CASSLGAGSGETQYF
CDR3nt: TGTGCCAGCAGCTTAGGGGCAGGGTCTGGAGAGACCCAGTACTTC

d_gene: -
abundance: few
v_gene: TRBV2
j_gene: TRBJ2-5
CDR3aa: CASSEWGETQYF
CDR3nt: TGTGCCAGCAGTGAGTGGGGCGAGACCCAGTACTTC

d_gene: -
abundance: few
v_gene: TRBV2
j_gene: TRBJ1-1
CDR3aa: CASTDTWGTEAFF
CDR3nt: TGTGCCAGCACGGACACTTGGGGGACTGAAGCTTTCTTT

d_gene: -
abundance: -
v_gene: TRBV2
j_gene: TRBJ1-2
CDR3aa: CASSLINYGYTF
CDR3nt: TGTGCCAGCAGTCTGATTAACTATGGCTACACCTTC

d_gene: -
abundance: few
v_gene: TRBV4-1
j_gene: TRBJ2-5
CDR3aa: CASSRGTGETQYF
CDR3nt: TGCGCCAGCAGCCGCGGAACCGGGGAGACCCAGTACTTC

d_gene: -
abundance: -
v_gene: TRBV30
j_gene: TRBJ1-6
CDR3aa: CAWGQFSLHF
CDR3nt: TGTGCCTGGGGACAGTTCTCACTCCACTTT

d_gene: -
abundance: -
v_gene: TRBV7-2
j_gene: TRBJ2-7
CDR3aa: CASSRRGDLSYEQYF
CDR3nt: TGTGCCAGCAGCCGGAGGGGGGATCTCTCCTACGAGCAGTACTTC

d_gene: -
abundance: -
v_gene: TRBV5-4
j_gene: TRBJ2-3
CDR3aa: CASSLDLEGTDTQYF
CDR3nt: TGTGCCAGCAGCCTGGACCTAGAGGGGACAGATACGCAGTATTTT

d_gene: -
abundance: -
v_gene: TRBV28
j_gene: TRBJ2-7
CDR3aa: CASRPGGGNEQYF
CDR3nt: TGTGCCAGCAGGCCAGGGGGAGGGAACGAGCAGTACTTC